The text below deals with one T cell receptor beta chain. The target antigen is unknown. Profiled with immunoSEQ multiplex PCR; TCRdb holds only in-frame clones, not every one. Of around 99,000 clones in the sample, roughly four fifths were seen once. The data belong to a study of PD-1 blockade in classical Hodgkin lymphoma. Overall study results and limits: Newly diagnosed patients and complete responders had comparable diversity at baseline.

Relapse was seen in all patients after autologous stem cell transplantation, and brentuximab vedotin exposure was variable. Specimen: peripheral blood mononuclear cells (PBMCs), collected before the second cycle of nivolumab. This TCR came from a human donor with classical Hodgkin lymphoma.

The CDR3 spells CSARGEREQFF. The CDR3 nucleotides read TGCAGTGCTAGAGGGGAAAGGGAGCAGTTCTTC. The rearrangement links TRBV20-1 to TRBJ2-1; no reliable D call. Trimming removed 1 base from V and 10 bases from J, with 8 bases in between. The germline V gene encodes CDR1 DFQATT and CDR2 SNEGSKA (reference sequence). The CDR3 has 11 residues.